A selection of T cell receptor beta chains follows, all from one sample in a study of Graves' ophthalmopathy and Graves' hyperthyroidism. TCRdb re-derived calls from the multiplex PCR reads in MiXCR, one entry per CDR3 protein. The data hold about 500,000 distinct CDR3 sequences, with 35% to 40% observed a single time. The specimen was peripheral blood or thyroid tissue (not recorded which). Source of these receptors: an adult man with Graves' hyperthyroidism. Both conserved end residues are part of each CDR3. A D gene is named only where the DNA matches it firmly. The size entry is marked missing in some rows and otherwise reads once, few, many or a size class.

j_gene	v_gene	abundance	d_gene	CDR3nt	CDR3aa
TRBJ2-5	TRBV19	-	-	TGTGCCAGTACACCGGGGCAGAAAGAGACCCAGTACTTC	CASTPGQKETQYF
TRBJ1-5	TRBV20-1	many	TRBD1	TGCAGTGTTGGGCGTTCAGGGGGCGGTCAGCCCCAGCATTTT	CSVGRSGGGQPQHF
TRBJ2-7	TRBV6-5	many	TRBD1	TGTGCCAGCAATCGACAGGGTGGCGACGAGCAGTACTTC	CASNRQGGDEQYF
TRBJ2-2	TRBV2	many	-	TGTGCCAGCAGTGCCAGTACTCTGCCCGGGGAGCTGTTTTTT	CASSASTLPGELFF
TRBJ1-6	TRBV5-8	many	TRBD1	TGTGCCAGCAGACCGGACAGGGGACAGAGTTCACCCCTCCACTTT	CASRPDRGQSSPLHF
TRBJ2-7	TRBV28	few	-	TGTGCCAGCGGGTTGGGGGGAGTCTACGAGCAGTACTTC	CASGLGGVYEQYF
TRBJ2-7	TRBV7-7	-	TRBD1	TGTGCTAGCAGCTCACGGACAGGGTTCGAGCAGTACTTC	CASSSRTGFEQYF
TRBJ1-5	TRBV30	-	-	TGTGCCTGGAGTGTACGGGCAGGGTACAATCAGCCCCAGCATTTT	CAWSVRAGYNQPQHF
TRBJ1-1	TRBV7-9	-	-	TGTGCCAGCAGCTTAGTACCGGGGGCAGCAGATGAAGCTTTCTTT	CASSLVPGAADEAFF
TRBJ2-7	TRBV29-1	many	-	TGCAGCGAAAGTGATACGGTCTCCTACGAGCAGTACTTC	CSESDTVSYEQYF
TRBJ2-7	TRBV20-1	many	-	TGCAGTGCTAAAAGGACCTCCTACGAGCAGTACTTC	CSAKRTSYEQYF
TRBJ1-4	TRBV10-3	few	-	TGTGCCAGCAGTTTAACCGGGACACCTGAAAAACTGTTTTTT	CASSLTGTPEKLFF
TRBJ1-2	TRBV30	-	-	TGTGCCTGGATGGGCAGAGACTATGGCTACACCTTC	CAWMGRDYGYTF
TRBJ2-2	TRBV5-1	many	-	TGCGCCAGCAGGAGGAGCGGAAACACCGGGGAGCTGTTTTTT	CASRRSGNTGELFF
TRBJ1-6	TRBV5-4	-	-	TGTGCCAGCAGCCTTAGCGGGAGGGACTCACCCCTCCACTTT	CASSLSGRDSPLHF
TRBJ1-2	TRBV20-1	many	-	TGCAGTGCAAGACACCTGTATGGCTACACCTTC	CSARHLYGYTF
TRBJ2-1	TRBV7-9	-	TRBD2	TGTGCCAGCAGCTTCGGGACTAGCGGGCGAGGTGAGCAGTTCTTC	CASSFGTSGRGEQFF
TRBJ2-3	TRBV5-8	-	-	TGTGCCAGCAGCGTTAGCTCTAGCACAGATACGCAGTATTTT	CASSVSSSTDTQYF
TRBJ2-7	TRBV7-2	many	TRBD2	TGTGCCAGCAGCTTAGGACTAGCGGGAGGGCGATCCTACGAGCAGTACTTC	CASSLGLAGGRSYEQYF
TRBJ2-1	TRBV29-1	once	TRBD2	TGCAGCGTTGAACCTACTAGCGGGGGATACAATGAGCAGTTCTTC	CSVEPTSGGYNEQFF
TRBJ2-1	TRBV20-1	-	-	TGCAGTGCTCGGTCCCTCGGGGGTTACAATGAGCAGTTCTTC	CSARSLGGYNEQFF
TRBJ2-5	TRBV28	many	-	TGTGCCAGCAGTCACGGGTTCCTGGAGACCCAGTACTTC	CASSHGFLETQYF
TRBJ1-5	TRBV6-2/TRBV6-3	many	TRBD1	TGTGCCAGCAGTCGACAGGGGGGGGATCAGCCCCAGCATTTT	CASSRQGGDQPQHF
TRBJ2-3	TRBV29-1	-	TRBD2	TGCAGCGTTGACGCGGGAGGGACTCGCATTCGGGATACGCAGTATTTT	CSVDAGGTRIRDTQYF
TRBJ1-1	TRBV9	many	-	TGTGCCAGCAGCGTAGTAACGGCAGGGTCTGAAGCTTTCTTT	CASSVVTAGSEAFF
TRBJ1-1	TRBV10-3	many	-	TGTGCCATCAGTGAGCTTTTGGGTCACTCGAACACTGAAGCTTTCTTT	CAISELLGHSNTEAFF
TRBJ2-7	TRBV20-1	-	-	TGCAGTGCTAGAGATGGGACAACCTACGAGCAGTACTTC	CSARDGTTYEQYF
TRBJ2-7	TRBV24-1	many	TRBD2	TGTGCCACCAGTGATTCCGGGGGGGACGGATACTACGAGCAGTACTTC	CATSDSGGDGYYEQYF
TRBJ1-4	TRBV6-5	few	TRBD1	TGTGCCAGCAGTCTGACAGGGGTCGCGGATGAAAAACTGTTTTTT	CASSLTGVADEKLFF
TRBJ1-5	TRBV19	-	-	TGTGCCTCCAAAGGGGACCCGGGCAATCAGCCCCAGCATTTT	CASKGDPGNQPQHF
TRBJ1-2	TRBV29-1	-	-	TGCAGCGTTGAAGCGCGCAGGGGTGGCTACACCTTC	CSVEARRGGYTF
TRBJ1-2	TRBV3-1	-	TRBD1	TGTGCCAGCAGCCCTTGGGACAGGGAGGACCATGGCTACACCTTC	CASSPWDREDHGYTF
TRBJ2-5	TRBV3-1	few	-	TGTGCCAGCAGCCAAGATCTTGGGGGGGAGACCCAGTACTTC	CASSQDLGGETQYF
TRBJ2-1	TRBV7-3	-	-	TGTGCCGGCAGCTTCGGTGGGGATAGGGGTGAGCAGTTCTTC	CAGSFGGDRGEQFF
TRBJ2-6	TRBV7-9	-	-	TGTGCCAGCAGCTTACAGGGGAACTATGGGGCCAACGTCCTGACTTTC	CASSLQGNYGANVLTF
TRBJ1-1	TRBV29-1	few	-	TGCAGCGTTATTCGTGGGGCAGCGAACACTGAAGCTTTCTTT	CSVIRGAANTEAFF
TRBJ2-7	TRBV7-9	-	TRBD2	TGTGCCAGCAGCTTAATGGGCGGGAGCTCCTACGAGCAGTACTTC	CASSLMGGSSYEQYF
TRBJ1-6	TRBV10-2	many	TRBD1	TGCGCCAGCAGTAAGCCGGGACAGATTAATTCACCCCTCCACTTT	CASSKPGQINSPLHF
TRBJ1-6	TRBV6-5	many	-	TGTGCCAGCAGTCACGGGGAGGGGGCCTATAATTCACCCCTCCACTTT	CASSHGEGAYNSPLHF
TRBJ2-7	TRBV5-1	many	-	TGCGCCAGCAGCATACAGGATATCGGCGAGCAGTACTTC	CASSIQDIGEQYF